A single sample is the source of the 14 T cell receptor beta chains below, sequenced in a study of blood T cell repertoires in COVID-19. Here immunoSEQ multiplex PCR was the method, and the copy in TCRdb shows in-frame clones only, minus some. The data show some 220,000 clones, roughly 84% seen once. Sequencing input: peripheral blood. The source is a woman aged 80 or over with active or convalescent COVID-19.

The genes are TRBV6-1 and TRBJ1-1, with TRBD1 matching 8 bases. V lost 4 bases, J lost 2 bases, and 9 bases stayed unmatched. The CDR3 runs to 16 residues. Per the germline V gene, CDR1 is MNHNS and CDR2 is SASEGT. CDR3 DNA: TGTGCCAGCAGTGCTCCCGGGACAGGTCTTAACACTGAAGCTTTCTTT. This codes for CASSAPGTGLNTEAFF.

The chain employs TRBV7-9 and TRBJ2-2; the match to TRBD1 covers 10 bases. Trimming took 5 bases from V and 4 from J; bases not matched to a gene: 7. The CDR3 covers 16 residues. Germline-derived CDR1 and CDR2 are SEHNR and FQNEAQ (reference sequence). CDR3 sequence: CASSRDRDRGTGELFF. The CDR3 coding sequence is TGTGCCAGCAGCCGCGACCGGGACAGGGGCACCGGGGAGCTGTTTTTT.

With respect to this clone: At one boundary the junction diverges from the germline segment, which might be a read error. V is TRBV5-6 and J is TRBJ2-7; 11 bases line up with TRBD2. Germline-derived CDR1 and CDR2 are SGHDT and YYEEEE. The CDR3 runs to 12 residues. CDR3 loop: CASSFGVLAGDF. The CDR3 DNA is TGTGCCAGCAGCTTCGGGGTACTAGCGGGAGACTTC.

This chain uses TRBV28 with TRBJ2-7, with TRBD2 as a possible D gene (5 bases). The germline V gene encodes CDR1 MDHEN and CDR2 SYDVKM. There are 14 residues in the CDR3. The germline V and J ends were trimmed by 9 bases and 0 bases, with 15 bases remaining between them. The CDR3 region has the DNA TGTGCCAGTCGCCCTGGAGGCAGCTCCTACGAGCAGTACTTC. Its protein is CASRPGGSSYEQYF.

This chain uses TRBV7-3 with TRBJ2-3, with D possibly matching TRBD2 (5 bases). Trimming cost V 4 bases and J 1 base, with 12 bases left between them. The CDR3 loop spans 15 amino acids. Germline CDR1 is SGHTA and CDR2 is FQGTGA. CDR3 bases: TGTGCCAGCAGCTCCGAGCGGTCTGGCACAGATACGCAGTATTTT. Its translation: CASSSERSGTDTQYF. Based on the CDR3 plus reference TRBV7-3 and TRBJ2-3, the full variable domain is GAGVSQTPSNKVTEKGKYVELRCDPISGHTALYWYRQSLGQGPEFLIYFQGTGAADDSGLPNDRFFAVRPEGSVSTLKIQRTERGDSAVYLCASSSERSGTDTQYFGPGTRLTVL.

This chain links TRBV5-6 with TRBJ2-2, with 9 bases that match TRBD1. Germline CDR1 is SGHDT and CDR2 is YYEEEE. Trimming at V came to 4 bases and at J to 5 bases, leaving 9 bases not matched to a gene. This CDR3 comprises 16 residues. This CDR3 reads CASSTIQGAGTGELFF. CDR3 nucleotides: TGTGCCAGCAGCACCATACAGGGGGCGGGGACCGGGGAGCTGTTTTTT.

The chain carries TRBV7-2 and TRBJ2-3; D remains ambiguous. V dropped 5 bases and J dropped 5 bases, with 17 bases sitting between them. This CDR3 has 15 residues. CDR1 is SGHTA, CDR2 FQGNSA, per germline. CDR3: CASSRNENTGDTQYF. The CDR3, as DNA: TGTGCCAGCAGCCGTAACGAAAATACCGGAGATACGCAGTATTTT.

A single count supports this clone. The chain uses TRBV7-2 and TRBJ1-3; 7 bases line up with TRBD1. Germline assignment: CDR1 SGHTA and CDR2 FQGNSA. J gave up 0 bases and V 3 bases, and 2 bases lay outside the gene matches. The CDR3 extends over 15 amino acids. The CDR3 nucleotides are TGTGCCAGCAGCTTCGACAGGGCCTCTGGAAACACCATATATTTT. This gives the protein CASSFDRASGNTIYF.

J is TRBJ1-3 and V is TRBV7-2; tentatively, D is TRBD1 (6 bases). This CDR3 has 14 amino acids. Between the trimmed V and J ends, which lost 5 bases and 3 bases, there was a span of 11 bases. Looked up from germline, CDR1 is SGHTA and CDR2 is FQGNSA. In nucleotides, the CDR3 is TGTGCCAGCAGCCAACAGGGTGGTGGAAACACCATATATTTT. Its protein product is CASSQQGGGNTIYF.

The chain carries TRBV3-1 (or the pseudogene TRBV3-2) and TRBJ2-2, with TRBD1 matching over 7 bases. The CDR3 contains 15 residues. The V and J ends lost 4 bases and 1 base, in that order; junction bases with no gene match: 3. In germline, CDR1 is LGHDT, CDR2 YNNKEL (reference sequence). The CDR3 here is CASSLRQGNTGELFF. The DNA for the CDR3 is TGTGCCAGCAGCCTTCGACAGGGGAACACCGGGGAGCTGTTTTTT.

The chain employs TRBV10-3 and TRBJ2-1, with 9 bases lining up with TRBD2. The CDR3 extends over 15 amino acids. CDR1 and CDR2 (germline): ENHRY, SYGVKD. Trimming at V came to 2 bases and at J to 8 bases, leaving 7 bases not matched to a gene. As DNA, the CDR3 is TGTGCCATCAGTGAGCTGCGGGGGGGCTTGGATGAGCAGTTCTTC. Translation: CAISELRGGLDEQFF.

This chain's CDR3 is CASSETDSPLHF. CDR3 bases: TGTGCCAGCAGTGAAACTGATTCACCCCTCCACTTT. The V gene is TRBV28, the J gene TRBJ1-6; D gene unclear. V lost 5 bases, J lost 8 bases, and 7 bases lay in between. The CDR3 is 12 amino acids. The germline CDR1 and CDR2 sequences are MDHEN and SYDVKM.

The CDR3 is CASTSGLAMNEQFF. Here the CDR3 DNA reads TGTGCCAGCACCTCCGGACTAGCGATGAATGAGCAGTTCTTC. The genes are TRBV27 and TRBJ2-1, with TRBD2 matching over 9 bases. V lost 7 bases and J lost 7; bases outside the gene matches: 8. This CDR3 has 14 residues. Looked up from germline, CDR1 is MNHEY and CDR2 is SMNVEV (reference sequence).

The rearrangement joins TRBV14 to TRBJ1-1; D not certain. The CDR3 sequence is 13 residues long. Looked up from germline, CDR1 is SGHDN and CDR2 is FVKESK. V lost 4 bases, J lost 6 bases, and 12 bases lay in between. CDR3 nucleotides: TGTGCCAGCAGCCCTCGGGCGGGATCTGAAGCTTTCTTT. Its protein product is CASSPRAGSEAFF. Based on the CDR3 plus reference TRBV14 and TRBJ1-1, the full variable domain is EAGVTQFPSHSVIEKGQTVTLRCDPISGHDNLYWYRRVMGKEIKFLLHFVKESKQDESGMPNNRFLAERTGGTYSTLKVQPAELEDSGVYFCASSPRAGSEAFFGQGTRLTVV.